This TCR beta chain was recorded in a study of CD8 T cells in Susac syndrome. Study conclusions and caveats: As acknowledged by the study, its TCR sequencing and HLA analysis included a relatively small number of individuals.

With random hexamers, reverse transcription was performed on about 0.5 to 1 ug of RNA. An immunoSEQ multiplex PCR amplified TCR beta CDR3 over 54 Vbeta and 13 Jbeta. Via MiXCR, TCRdb re-called the immunoSEQ multiplex PCR reads, giving one row per CDR3 protein. The repertoire consists of approximately 120,000 distinct CDR3 sequences, with 85% to 95% occurring once and the leading ten covering approximately 0.31%. Trimming cost V 5 bases and J 10 bases, with 12 bases left between them. Germline V lookup: CDR1 SGHDT, CDR2 YYEEEE. This CDR3 is 11 amino acids long. With regard to this clonotype: Its matching antigen is unknown.

TEMRA cells were FACS-enriched, unlike CD8+ and CD4+ T cells, which were negatively isolated. The receptor's source is a human donor with multiple sclerosis. V is TRBV5-6 and J is TRBJ1-1; tentatively, D is TRBD1 (6 bases). The sample taken for sequencing was CD8+ T cells from PBMCs. This CDR3 is CASSTTGLAFF. The CDR3, as DNA: TGTGCCAGCAGTACCACAGGGTTAGCTTTCTTT.